The present T cell receptor beta chain was sequenced within a study of CXCR3-negative and CXCR3-positive naive CD8 T cells. Findings and caveats of the study: Compared with CXCR3-negative naive cells, CXCR3-positive naive cells showed more hydrophobic TRB CDR3s.

Per germline, CDR1 SGHKS and CDR2 YYEKEE (reference sequence). CDR3 length equals 17 residues. UMI-labeled 5' RACE TRB cDNA libraries were prepared from the cells. TCRdb re-called the 5' RACE reads, yielding one record per CDR3 amino acid sequence without DNA. The sample totals about 140,000 distinct CDR3 sequences. Worth noting for this clonotype: Its antigen is not known.

Every individual CD8+ T cell subset underwent sorting in triplicate at approximately 300,000 cells apiece. Naive CD8+ T cells had a CD45RO-CCR7+CD27+CD95- phenotype. This sequence originates from a human donor in good health. Some clones in this sample may be carry-over from other donors' samples. The rearrangement links TRBV5-5 to TRBJ2-1; lacking DNA, the TRBD1 call made by TCRdb goes unchecked. The specimen sequenced was naive CXCR3+ CD8+ T cells from blood. The subset denotes: CD45RO-CCR7+CD27+CD95- naive CD8+ T cells expressing CXCR3 (TNR3+). CDR3 region: CASSLGTGEFVWNEQFF.